Below, one T cell receptor beta chain is given with its context. Authors' processing steps: Quantification of nucleated cells was approximated via reference gene primer amplification. Here immunoSEQ multiplex PCR was the method, and the copy in TCRdb shows in-frame clones only, minus some. The V and J calls and the clone size are those of that table, but D and trimming were determined from the DNA. The data show tens of thousands of clones, 82% seen once. The CDR3 contains 13 residues. V lost 0 bases to trimming and J lost 7 bases, with 7 bases between them. Germline V CDR1 and CDR2: KGHSH, LQKENI. The data derive from a study of blood T cell repertoires in COVID-19. Study in general: The United States, Italy and Spain provided the acute and convalescent COVID-19 samples. Nucleic acid was either cDNA or gDNA, and it came from T cells, B-cell-depleted T cells, or PBMCs.

The sequenced sample was peripheral blood. The receptor was isolated from a human donor in a cohort sampled during active COVID-19. The chain carries TRBV18 and TRBJ2-1; D is unresolved. The CDR3 nucleotides read TGTGCCAGCTCACCACCCCTACTGAATGAGCAGTTCTTC. Protein sequence: CASSPPLLNEQFF.